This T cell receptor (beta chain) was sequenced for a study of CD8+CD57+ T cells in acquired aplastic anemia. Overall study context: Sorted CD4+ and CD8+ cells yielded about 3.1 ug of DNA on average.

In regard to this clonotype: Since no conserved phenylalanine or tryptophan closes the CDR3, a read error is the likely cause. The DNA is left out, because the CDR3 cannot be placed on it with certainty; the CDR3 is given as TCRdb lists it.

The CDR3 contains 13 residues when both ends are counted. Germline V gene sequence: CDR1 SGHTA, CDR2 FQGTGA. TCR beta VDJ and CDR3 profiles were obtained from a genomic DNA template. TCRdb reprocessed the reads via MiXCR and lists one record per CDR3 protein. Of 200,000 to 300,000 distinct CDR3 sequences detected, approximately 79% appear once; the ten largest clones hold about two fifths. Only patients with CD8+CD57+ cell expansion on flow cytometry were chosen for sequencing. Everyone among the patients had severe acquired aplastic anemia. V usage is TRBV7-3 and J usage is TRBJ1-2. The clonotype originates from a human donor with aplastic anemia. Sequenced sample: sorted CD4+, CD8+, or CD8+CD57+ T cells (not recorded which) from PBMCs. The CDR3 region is CASTRHANAVGHL.